A single sample is the source of the 11 T cell receptor beta chains below, sequenced in a study of CXCR3-negative and CXCR3-positive naive CD8 T cells (dated by TCRdb to the late 2010s). Overall results and qualifications from the work: Compared with CXCR3-negative naive cells, CXCR3-positive naive cells had TRB CDR3s with higher hydrophobicity (lower Kidera factor 4), lower energy, and higher strength and volume indices.

These TCRs are of unknown antigen specificity. The run used a NextSeq 550. The Human TCR Profiling Kit (MiLaboratory) was used to make UMI-labeled 5' RACE TRB cDNA libraries. One entry per CDR3 protein sequence results from the TCRdb reprocessing of the reads, with DNA left out. In this sample's table one finds 85,000 to 130,000 distinct CDR3 sequences. The ten biggest clones cover over 0.35% of the sample. The sample consisted of naive CXCR3+ CD8+ T cells from blood. Explained via the paper, the cell subset or site label denotes: CD45RO-CCR7+CD27+CD95- naive CD8+ T cells expressing CXCR3 (TNR3+). These receptor sequences come from a human donor in good health. Some clones in this sample may be carry-over from other donors' samples.

V and J are TRBV7-2 and TRBJ2-2; TCRdb proposes TRBD2, but this gene call is untestable without DNA. Germline-derived CDR1 and CDR2 are SGHTA and FQGNSA. The CDR3 has 13 residues. The chain's CDR3 is CAGRPSGAGELFF.

CDR3 in amino acids: CSVEDLAPEAFF. The rearrangement joins TRBV29-1 to TRBJ1-1. The CDR3 runs 12 residues. Germline lookup yields CDR1 SQVTM and CDR2 ANQGSEA.

This chain uses TRBV4-2 with TRBJ2-1; TCRdb outputs TRBD2, but without DNA this stays unchecked. Germline V CDR1 and CDR2: LGHNA, YNFKEQ. The CDR3 runs 15 residues. The CDR3 loop is CASSFTSAEGSEQFF.

The chain couples TRBV7-2 to TRBJ1-2. The germline V gene has CDR1 SGHTA and CDR2 FQGNSA. The CDR3 contains 11 residues. CDR3 sequence reads: CASLLAGGYTF.

The chain couples TRBV29-1 to TRBJ2-1; as DNA is missing, the TRBD2 call by TCRdb cannot be tested. This CDR3 is 17 amino acids long. Germline CDR1 and CDR2: SQVTM and ANQGSEA. CDR3: CSGAGLAGGVSDNEQFF.

The V gene is TRBV7-2, the J gene TRBJ2-2; the TRBD2 assignment by TCRdb is unverifiable without DNA. Germline CDR1 and CDR2: SGHTA and FQGNSA. The CDR3 is 17 residues long. This chain's CDR3 is CASSLSRRSIATGELFF.

The rearrangement uses TRBV18 and TRBJ1-5. Germline-derived CDR1 and CDR2 are KGHSH and LQKENI. The CDR3 is 17 residues long. This chain's CDR3 is CASSPGRAHMSNQPQHF.

The chain joins TRBV28 to TRBJ2-3. This CDR3 contains 14 residues. Germline-derived CDR1 and CDR2 are MDHEN and SYDVKM. CDR3 region: CASSYGLYTDTQYF.

This chain uses TRBV29-1 with TRBJ2-3; TCRdb outputs TRBD2, but without DNA this stays unchecked. The CDR3 spans 13 residues. Germline V CDR1 and CDR2: SQVTM, ANQGSEA. CDR3 region: CSVPAGNTDTQYF.

The chain employs TRBV4-3 and TRBJ2-5; TCRdb gives TRBD2 as the D gene, but with no DNA this cannot be confirmed. CDR3 length equals 18 residues. CDR1 is LGHNA and CDR2 is YSLEER in the germline V gene. CDR3 amino acids: CASSQSAGASGGQETQYF.

The J gene is TRBJ2-7, the V gene TRBV28. The CDR3 is made up of 14 amino acids. Per the germline V gene, CDR1 is MDHEN and CDR2 is SYDVKM. The CDR3 protein is CASSLTVRIYEQYF.